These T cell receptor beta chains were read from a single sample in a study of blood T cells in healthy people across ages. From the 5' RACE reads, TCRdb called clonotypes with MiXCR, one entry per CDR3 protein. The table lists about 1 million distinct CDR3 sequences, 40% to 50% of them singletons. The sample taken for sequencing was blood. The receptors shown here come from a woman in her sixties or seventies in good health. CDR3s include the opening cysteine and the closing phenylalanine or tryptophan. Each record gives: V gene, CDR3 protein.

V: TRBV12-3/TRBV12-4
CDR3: CASSPRTSGSFYNEQFF

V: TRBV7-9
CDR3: CASSLGSGDYNEQFF

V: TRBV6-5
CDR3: CASSTKIPSGANVLTF

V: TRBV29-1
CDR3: CSVEGPSGKTQYF

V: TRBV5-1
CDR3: CASSVEGPSGAGELFF

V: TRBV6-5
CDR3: CASSYSIGLAGGADTQYF

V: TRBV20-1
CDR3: CSYPDLAGGGNEQFF

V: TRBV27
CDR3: CASSLVGVHEQYF

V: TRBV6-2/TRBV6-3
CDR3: CASSPGTSGSPHEQFF

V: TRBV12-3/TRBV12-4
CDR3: CASSLLRQHGYTF

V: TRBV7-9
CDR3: CASSLAQGLAGGEATDTQYF

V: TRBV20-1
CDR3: CSARVPSAWTQYF

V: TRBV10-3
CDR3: CAISAEAGTSINNEQFF

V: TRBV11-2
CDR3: CASSLAGSPYEQYF

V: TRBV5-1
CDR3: CASSYGTSIYEQYF

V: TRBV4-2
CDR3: CASSQDSQGAGETQYF

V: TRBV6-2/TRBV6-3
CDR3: CASSYSSVDGYTF

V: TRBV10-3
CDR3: CAISDLGHGYEQYF

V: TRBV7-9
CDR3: CASSLRGRATIGVADTQYF

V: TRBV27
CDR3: CASSSGRGPNEKLFF

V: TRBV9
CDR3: CASSATEKGTGNTYEQYF

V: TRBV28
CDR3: CASSVVSTYEQYF

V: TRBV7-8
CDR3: CASSPGGSNEAFF

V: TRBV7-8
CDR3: CASSRNPGQGSYEQYF

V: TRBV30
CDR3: CAWSPTDRDSPLHF

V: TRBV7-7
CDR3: CASSLSAGEQETQYF

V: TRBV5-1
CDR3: CASSLEGLRGETQYF

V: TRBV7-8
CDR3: CASGTSGRGDNEQFF

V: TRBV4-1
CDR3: CASSYLPGGYYEQYF

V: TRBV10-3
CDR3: CAISVREETQYF

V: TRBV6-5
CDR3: CASSYGLAGDYEQYF

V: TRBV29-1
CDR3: CSVENADSRSYEQYF

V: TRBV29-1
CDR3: CSVGQGLVTEAFF